The clone carrying this T cell receptor (beta chain) was detected once. This CDR3 has 16 amino acids. V lost 3 bases to trimming and J lost 3 bases, with 15 bases between them. CDR1 is MNHNS and CDR2 is SASEGT in the germline V gene. This record belongs to a study of control samples from healthy donors and cancer patients. The protocol was immunoSEQ multiplex PCR, while the TCRdb copy is restricted to in-frame clones and leaves out a portion. The sample yields under 200,000 clones, approximately 96% seen once. Material for sequencing was blood. The TCR comes from a woman aged 25 to 39 in good health. This chain uses TRBV6-1 with TRBJ1-3, with D perhaps TRBD1 (5 bases). The CDR3 reads CASSDFRDVGGNTIYF. Written as DNA, the CDR3 is TGTGCCAGCAGTGATTTCAGGGATGTTGGTGGAAACACCATATATTTT.